Presented here are 4 T cell receptor beta chains from one specimen sequenced in a study of blood T cell repertoires in COVID-19. Only in-frame clones appear in the TCRdb table, and some are missing; sequencing was by immunoSEQ multiplex PCR. Of fewer than 250,000 clones detected, almost 85% appear once; the ten largest clones hold around 2%. The sample taken for sequencing was peripheral blood. These receptors were taken from a woman aged 80 or older with acute or convalescent COVID-19.

This chain joins TRBV27 and TRBJ1-5; 7 nucleotides line up with TRBD1. The CDR3 extends over 15 amino acids. In germline, CDR1 is MNHEY, CDR2 SMNVEV (reference sequence). Losses at the gene ends were 5 bases for V and 2 bases for J; bases not matched to a gene: 6. The CDR3 protein is CASSRGTGGNQPQHF. CDR3 in DNA: TGTGCCAGCAGTCGGGGTACAGGGGGCAATCAGCCCCAGCATTTT.

The gene calls are TRBV9 and TRBJ2-6, with 10 bases fitting TRBD2. This CDR3 comprises 18 residues. With V trimmed by 3 bases and J by 2 bases, 8 bases remained unmatched. Germline loops: CDR1 SGDLS, CDR2 YYNGEE. CDR3 nucleotide sequence: TGTGCCAGCAGCGAAAGACTAGCGGGTAAAGCTGGGGCCAACGTCCTGACTTTC. Residues: CASSERLAGKAGANVLTF. Filled out from reference TRBV9 and TRBJ2-6, the complete variable domain reads DSGVTQTPKHLITATGQRVTLRCSPRSGDLSVYWYQQSLDQGLQFLIQYYNGEERAKGNILERFSAQQFPDLHSELNLSSLELGDSALYFCASSERLAGKAGANVLTFGAGSRLTVL.

As concerns this clone: Mismatch with germline at one junction end may stem from a read error. CDR3 DNA: TGTGCCAGCAGCATAGCGGGAGGGCCTTACGAGCAGTACTTC. Protein sequence: CASSIAGGPYEQYF. This chain joins TRBV7-2 and TRBJ2-7, with 11 bases fitting TRBD2. The CDR3 consists of 14 residues. The germline gives CDR1 SGHTA, CDR2 FQGNSA.

The chain is built from TRBV7-8 and TRBJ2-7; D remains unclear. V lost 5 bases and J lost 2, with 13 bases in between. The CDR3 runs to 14 residues. In germline, CDR1 is SGHVS, CDR2 FQNEAQ. The CDR3 spells CASSLSTQPYEQYF. CDR3 sequence (DNA): TGTGCCAGCAGCCTCTCGACACAACCCTACGAGCAGTACTTC.